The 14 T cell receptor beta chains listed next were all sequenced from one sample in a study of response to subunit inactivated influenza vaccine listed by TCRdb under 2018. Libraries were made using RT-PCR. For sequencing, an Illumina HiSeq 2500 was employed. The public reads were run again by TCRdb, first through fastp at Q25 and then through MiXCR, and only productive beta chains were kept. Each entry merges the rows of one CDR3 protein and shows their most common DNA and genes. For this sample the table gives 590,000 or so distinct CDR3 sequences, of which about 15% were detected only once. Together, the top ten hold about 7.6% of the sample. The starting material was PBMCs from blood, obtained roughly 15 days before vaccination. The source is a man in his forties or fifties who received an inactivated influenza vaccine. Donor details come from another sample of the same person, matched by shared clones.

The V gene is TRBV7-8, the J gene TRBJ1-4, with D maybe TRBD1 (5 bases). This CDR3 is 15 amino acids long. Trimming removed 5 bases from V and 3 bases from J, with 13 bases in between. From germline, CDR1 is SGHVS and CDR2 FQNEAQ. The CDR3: CASSRGDLANEKLFF. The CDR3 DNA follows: TGTGCCAGCAGCCGGGGGGACCTGGCTAATGAAAAACTGTTTTTT.

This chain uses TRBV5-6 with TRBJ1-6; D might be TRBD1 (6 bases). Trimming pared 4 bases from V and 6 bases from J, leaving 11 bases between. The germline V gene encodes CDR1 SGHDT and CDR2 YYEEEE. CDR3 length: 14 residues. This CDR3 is CASSRDNLNSPLHF. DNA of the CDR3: TGTGCCAGCAGCCGGGACAACCTTAATTCACCCCTCCACTTT.

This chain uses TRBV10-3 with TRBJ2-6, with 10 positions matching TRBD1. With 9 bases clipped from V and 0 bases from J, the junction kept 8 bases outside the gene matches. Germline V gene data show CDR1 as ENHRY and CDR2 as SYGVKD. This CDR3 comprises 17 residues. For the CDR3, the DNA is TGTGCCATACGACAGGGGGCTATTGGCTCTGGGGCCAACGTCCTGACTTTC. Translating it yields CAIRQGAIGSGANVLTF.

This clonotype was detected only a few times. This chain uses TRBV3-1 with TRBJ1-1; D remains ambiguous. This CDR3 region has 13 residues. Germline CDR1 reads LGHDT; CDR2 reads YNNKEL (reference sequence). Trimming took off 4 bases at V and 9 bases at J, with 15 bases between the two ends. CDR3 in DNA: TGTGCCAGCAGCCCGACAATGGGAACGAAAGCTTTCTTT. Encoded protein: CASSPTMGTKAFF. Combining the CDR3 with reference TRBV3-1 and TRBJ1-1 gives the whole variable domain DTAVSQTPKYLVTQMGNDKSIKCEQNLGHDTMYWYKQDSKKFLKIMFSYNNKELIINETVPNRFSPKSPDKAHLNLHINSLELGDSAVYFCASSPTMGTKAFFGQGTRLTVV.

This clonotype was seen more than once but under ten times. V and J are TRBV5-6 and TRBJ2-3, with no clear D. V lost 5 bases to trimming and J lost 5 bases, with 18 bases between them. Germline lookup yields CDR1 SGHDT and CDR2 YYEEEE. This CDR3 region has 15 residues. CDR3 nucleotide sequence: TGTGCCAGCAGGCCCATGTGGGAAGAGGAAGATACGCAGTATTTT. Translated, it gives CASRPMWEEEDTQYF. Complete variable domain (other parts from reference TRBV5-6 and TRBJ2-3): DAGVTQSPTHLIKTRGQQVTLRCSPKSGHDTVSWYQQALGQGPQFIFQYYEEEERQRGNFPDRFSGHQFPNYSSELNVNALLLGDSALYLCASRPMWEEEDTQYFGPGTRLTVL.

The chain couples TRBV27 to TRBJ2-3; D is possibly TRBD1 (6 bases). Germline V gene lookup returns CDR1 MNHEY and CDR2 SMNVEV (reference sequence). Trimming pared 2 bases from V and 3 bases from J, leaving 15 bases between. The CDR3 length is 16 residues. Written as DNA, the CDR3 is TGTGCCAGCAGTTTAGAGGGACATAGAAGTACAGATACGCAGTATTTT. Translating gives CASSLEGHRSTDTQYF.

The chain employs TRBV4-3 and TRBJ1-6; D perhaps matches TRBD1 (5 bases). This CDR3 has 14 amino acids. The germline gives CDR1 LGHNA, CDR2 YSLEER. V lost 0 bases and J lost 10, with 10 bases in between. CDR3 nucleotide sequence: TGCGCCAGCAGCCAAGATCGGGGGATCTCACCCCTCCACTTT. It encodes CASSQDRGISPLHF.

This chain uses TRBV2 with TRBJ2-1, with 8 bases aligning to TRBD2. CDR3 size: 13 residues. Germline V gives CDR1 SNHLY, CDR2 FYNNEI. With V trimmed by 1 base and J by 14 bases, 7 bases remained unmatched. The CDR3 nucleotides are TGTGCCAGCAGTGAAGAAGAAAGGACTAGCAAGTTCTTC. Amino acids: CASSEEERTSKFF.

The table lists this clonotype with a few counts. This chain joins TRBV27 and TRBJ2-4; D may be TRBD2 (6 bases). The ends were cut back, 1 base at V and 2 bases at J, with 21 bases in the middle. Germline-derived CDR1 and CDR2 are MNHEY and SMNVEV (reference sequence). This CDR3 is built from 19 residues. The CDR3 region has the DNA TGTGCCAGCAGTTTATTTGGAGCGGGTAGACCAAATTCCAAAAACATTCAGTACTTC. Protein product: CASSLFGAGRPNSKNIQYF.

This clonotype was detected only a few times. CDR3 in DNA: TGTGCCAGCAGCCAAGAATCCCGAAATTCACCCCTCCACTTT. Protein product: CASSQESRNSPLHF. The rearrangement joins TRBV14 to TRBJ1-6; no clear D gene. The CDR3 has 14 amino acids. CDR1 is SGHDN, CDR2 FVKESK, per germline. Between the trimmed V and J ends, which lost 0 bases and 7 bases, there was a span of 7 bases. Supplemented by reference TRBV14 and TRBJ1-6, the full variable domain reads EAGVTQFPSHSVIEKGQTVTLRCDPISGHDNLYWYRRVMGKEIKFLLHFVKESKQDESGMPNNRFLAERTGGTYSTLKVQPAELEDSGVYFCASSQESRNSPLHFGNGTRLTVT.

CDR3 in DNA: TGTGCCAGCAGCTCTCGTAGGGCGGGAGTATTGGAGACCCAGTACTTC. This encodes CASSSRRAGVLETQYF. The genes are TRBV11-3 and TRBJ2-5; 7 nucleotides line up with TRBD2. The CDR3 spans 16 residues. Trimming at V came to 4 bases and at J to 5 bases, leaving 13 bases not matched to a gene. Looked up from germline, CDR1 is SGHNT and CDR2 is YENEEA.

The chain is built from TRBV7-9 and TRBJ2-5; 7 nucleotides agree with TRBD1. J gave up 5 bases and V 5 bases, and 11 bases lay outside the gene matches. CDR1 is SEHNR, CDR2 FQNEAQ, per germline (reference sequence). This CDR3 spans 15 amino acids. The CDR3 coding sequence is TGTGCCAGCAGCGTCCGGGACAGCCTAAGGGAGACCCAGTACTTC. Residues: CASSVRDSLRETQYF.

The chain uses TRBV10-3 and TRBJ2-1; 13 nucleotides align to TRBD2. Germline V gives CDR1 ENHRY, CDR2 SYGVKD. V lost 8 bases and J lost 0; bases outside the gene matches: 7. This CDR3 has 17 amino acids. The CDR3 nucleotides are TGTGCCATCGGAGAGGGACTAGCGGGGCCCTCCTACAATGAGCAGTTCTTC. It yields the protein CAIGEGLAGPSYNEQFF.

The CDR3 DNA is TGTGCCAGCAGCGGACAGGGTTTGGATCAGCCCCAGCATTTT. Its protein product is CASSGQGLDQPQHF. The gene calls are TRBV6-1 and TRBJ1-5, with TRBD1 matching over 8 bases. The CDR3 extends over 14 amino acids. Germline V gene lookup returns CDR1 MNHNS and CDR2 SASEGT. V lost 6 bases to trimming and J lost 5 bases; unmatched junction nucleotides: 6.